The clone carrying this T cell receptor (beta chain) occurred many times. Its antigen remains unknown. Using its own MiXCR run on the 5' RACE reads, TCRdb lists one record per CDR3 protein. This table holds 9,000 to 10,000 distinct CDR3 sequences, 5.5% to 7.5% found once. This specimen comes from a study of spatial heterogeneity in lung cancer. Study-wide points: Within tumors, counts of expanded alpha and beta TCRs tracked tumor mutation counts.

CDR3 size: 14 residues. V was trimmed by 3 bases and J by 5 bases, leaving 11 bases between them. Germline V CDR1 and CDR2: SGHTA, FQGTGA. As for time point: sample taken at primary tumor resection. The receptor comes from a female donor with early-stage non-small cell lung cancer. Sequencing was performed on lung tumor tissue, taken at surgery. The rearrangement links TRBV7-3 to TRBJ2-1; the D is unclear. CDR3 loop: CASSFEFPHNEQFF. The CDR3 coding sequence is TGTGCCAGCAGCTTCGAGTTCCCCCACAATGAGCAGTTCTTC.